This TCR beta chain was identified during a study of cytomegalovirus exposure and HLA in healthy donors. CDR3 length equals 14 residues. Germline V gene sequence: CDR1 MNHEY, CDR2 SVGAGI. PCR amplification relied on 60 Vbeta primers (plus 13 Jbeta primers). The data were produced by immunoSEQ multiplex PCR, yet TCRdb's version contains in-frame clones alone and is incomplete. This sample yields around 120,000 clones, of which 77% are seen a single time; approximately 5% belongs to the top ten. Sequenced input: PBMCs. The V gene is TRBV6-5, the J gene TRBJ2-5; D is perhaps TRBD1 (5 bases). The end of the DNA is better explained by TRBJ2-7, so the J call may be wrong. The TCR originated in a man aged 50 to 59 in good health and CMV-seropositive. In nucleotides, the CDR3 is TGTGCCAGCAGTTACAAATCGGACACCTACGAGCAGTACTTC. It encodes CASSYKSDTYEQYF.